Listed here are 23 T cell receptor beta chains from one sample, sequenced in a study of shared clonotypes between healthy human individuals. Sequencing used immunoSEQ multiplex PCR; TCRdb keeps in-frame clones, though not all of them. The sample includes 600,000 to 700,000 clones, less than 80% of them seen just once. Material: memory CD4+ T cells sorted from blood. The sample's subset: CD45RA-negative fraction. These receptor sequences come from a woman aged 30 to 39 in good health.

In its sample, this clone was seen many times. This sequence joins TRBV25-1 and TRBJ1-1; TRBD1 might be the D (6 bases). Germline CDR1 is MGHDK and CDR2 is SYGVNS. Trimming took off 5 bases at V and 4 bases at J, with 14 bases between the two ends. This CDR3 contains 14 residues. The DNA for the CDR3 is TGTGCCAGCAGTACTATTGGAGGGGGCACTGAAGCTTTCTTT. Protein sequence: CASSTIGGGTEAFF.

The chain carries TRBV9 and TRBJ1-2; no firm D call. Trimming shortened V by 0 bases and J by 4 bases, and 10 bases separated the two germline ends. The length of the CDR3 is 14 residues. Per germline, CDR1 SGDLS and CDR2 YYNGEE. The CDR3 nucleotides read TGTGCCAGCAGCGTAGCCGCCGGCCCCTATGGCTACACCTTC. This sequence encodes CASSVAAGPYGYTF.

The chain has TRBV19 and TRBJ1-1; 7 positions match TRBD1. With 3 bases clipped from V and 1 base from J, the junction kept 5 bases outside the gene matches. CDR3 length equals 15 residues. The germline CDR1 and CDR2 sequences are LNHDA and SQIVND (reference sequence). CDR3 bases: TGTGCCAGTAGTATGCGTCAGGGGGGGAACACTGAAGCTTTCTTT. As protein: CASSMRQGGNTEAFF. Looking up the rest from reference TRBV19 and TRBJ1-1 gives the full variable domain: DGGITQSPKYLFRKEGQNVTLSCEQNLNHDAMYWYRQDPGQGLRLIYYSQIVNDFQKGDIAEGYSVSREKKESFPLTVTSAQKNPTAFYLCASSMRQGGNTEAFFGQGTRLTVV.

Comments on this clone: Just one base apart from a much larger clone, this may be a read error. Distinct nucleotide sequences in the sample also encode this CDR3. The rearrangement joins TRBV11-2 to TRBJ2-7; D ambiguous. CDR1 SGHAT and CDR2 FQNNGV come from the germline V gene. Trimming removed 2 bases from V and 3 bases from J, with 2 bases in between. The CDR3 runs to 11 residues. The CDR3 nucleotides are TGTGCCAGCAGCTTATTCTACGAGCAGTACTTC. Its protein is CASSLFYEQYF.

V usage is TRBV5-6 and J usage is TRBJ1-2; 9 positions match TRBD1. Trimming at V came to 6 bases and at J to 5 bases, leaving 11 bases not matched to a gene. Germline assignment: CDR1 SGHDT and CDR2 YYEEEE. The CDR3 extends over 15 amino acids. Here the CDR3 reads CASILAGQGPYGYTF. DNA for the CDR3: TGTGCCAGCATCCTGGCGGGACAGGGACCTTATGGCTACACCTTC.

The rearrangement joins TRBV6-6 to TRBJ2-7, with D perhaps TRBD1 (5 bases). Trimming removed 4 bases at V and 0 bases at J, with 10 bases between. Germline V gene data show CDR1 as MNHNY and CDR2 as SVGAGI (reference sequence). This CDR3 has 14 residues. The CDR3: CASSFGASSYEQYF. The CDR3 region has the DNA TGTGCCAGCAGTTTTGGGGCCTCCTCCTACGAGCAGTACTTC.

The chain recombines TRBV6-6 with TRBJ2-7; D gene ambiguous. Deletions cut 1 base from V and 5 bases from J, with 3 bases between. The germline gives CDR1 MNHNY, CDR2 SVGAGI (reference sequence). This CDR3 is built from 11 residues. CDR3 nucleotide sequence: TGTGCCAGCAGTTACTGGGACGAGCAGTACTTC. This sequence encodes CASSYWDEQYF.

This chain links TRBV7-9 with TRBJ1-1; tentatively, D is TRBD1 (5 bases). V was pared by 6 bases and J by 1 base, with 9 bases between. CDR1 is SEHNR, CDR2 FQNEAQ, per germline (reference sequence). This CDR3 has 13 residues. DNA for the CDR3: TGTGCCAGCAGTGGACAAAAGAACACTGAAGCTTTCTTT. Amino acids: CASSGQKNTEAFF.

The chain combines TRBV7-9 with TRBJ1-5, with D uncertain. The CDR3 totals 15 residues. Germline-derived CDR1 and CDR2 are SEHNR and FQNEAQ (reference sequence). Trimming took 1 base from V and 2 from J, leaving 9 bases between them. Written as DNA, the CDR3 is TGTGCCAGCAGCTTAGGACCGGGAGGCAATCAGCCCCAGCATTTT. This gives the protein CASSLGPGGNQPQHF. Based on the CDR3 plus reference TRBV7-9 and TRBJ1-5, the full variable domain is DTGVSQNPRHKITKRGQNVTFRCDPISEHNRLYWYRQTLGQGPEFLTYFQNEAQLEKSRLLSDRFSAERPKGSFSTLEIQRTEQGDSAMYLCASSLGPGGNQPQHFGDGTRLSIL.

The V gene is TRBV5-1, the J gene TRBJ2-7; perhaps TRBD1 as D (7 bases). Per the germline V gene, CDR1 is SGHRS and CDR2 is YFSETQ. The CDR3 extends over 14 amino acids. Trimming cost V 3 bases and J 6 bases, with 16 bases left between them. This chain's CDR3 is CASSSQGEASEQYF. As DNA, the CDR3 is TGCGCCAGCAGCTCGCAGGGGGAGGCGTCCGAGCAGTACTTC.

This clone was recorded many times. The rearrangement uses TRBV27 and TRBJ1-1; no reliable D call. From germline, CDR1 is MNHEY and CDR2 SMNVEV (reference sequence). The ends were cut back, 2 bases at V and 2 bases at J, with 12 bases in the middle. CDR3 size: 15 residues. DNA for the CDR3: TGTGCCAGCAGTTTACGTGAGGGAAGCAACACTGAAGCTTTCTTT. Protein product: CASSLREGSNTEAFF.

The V gene is TRBV6-5, the J gene TRBJ2-3; 10 bases map to TRBD1. Germline V gives CDR1 MNHEY, CDR2 SVGAGI. CDR3 length equals 15 residues. V trimming: 2 bases; J trimming: 3 bases; junction bases outside the gene matches: 2. CDR3 sequence: CASSYMDRGTDTQYF. CDR3 nucleotide sequence: TGTGCCAGCAGTTACATGGACAGGGGGACAGATACGCAGTATTTT.

This clone occurred a few times. The chain links TRBV7-2 to TRBJ2-3; no firm D call. V dropped 4 bases and J dropped 0 bases, with 8 bases sitting between them. The germline CDR1 and CDR2 sequences are SGHTA and FQGNSA. There are 14 residues in the CDR3. The CDR3 reads CASSSYQSTDTQYF. In nucleotides, the CDR3 is TGTGCCAGCAGCTCCTACCAAAGCACAGATACGCAGTATTTT. The complete variable domain, with remaining parts taken from reference TRBV7-2 and TRBJ2-3, reads GAGVSQSPSNKVTEKGKDVELRCDPISGHTALYWYRQSLGQGLEFLIYFQGNSAPDKSGLPSDRFSAERTGGSVSTLTIQRTQQEDSAVYLCASSSYQSTDTQYFGPGTRLTVL.

This clone turned up a few times. This chain connects TRBV6-1 to TRBJ2-3; D is unresolved. This CDR3 is built from 12 residues. Germline-derived CDR1 and CDR2 are MNHNS and SASEGT. The V end was cut by 5 bases, the J end by 6 bases, with 9 bases between. CDR3: CASSTDGDTQYF. The DNA for the CDR3 is TGTGCCAGCAGTACAGACGGGGATACGCAGTATTTT.

The V and J genes are TRBV10-3 and TRBJ1-5; TRBD1 aligns across 9 bases. The length of the CDR3 is 14 residues. Losses at the gene ends were 5 bases for V and 7 bases for J; bases not matched to a gene: 6. Germline CDR1 ENHRY, CDR2 SYGVKD. The CDR3 DNA follows: TGTGCCATCAGTCCGACAGGGGGAGACCAGCCCCAGCATTTT. It yields the protein CAISPTGGDQPQHF.

This clone came up many times. Other DNA sequences of this sample code for an identical CDR3. The chain is built from TRBV7-9 and TRBJ2-3; the match to TRBD2 covers 7 bases. Germline CDR1 is SEHNR and CDR2 is FQNEAQ (reference sequence). V lost 2 bases, J lost 2 bases, and 7 bases stayed unmatched. CDR3 length: 16 amino acids. The CDR3 spells CASSLRLAGATDTQYF. CDR3 DNA sequence: TGTGCCAGCAGCTTACGGTTGGCGGGAGCCACAGATACGCAGTATTTT.

This clone was recorded a few times. A read error may explain this, as a much larger clone is one base away. Additional DNA sequences in this sample encode the identical CDR3. The chain employs TRBV5-1 and TRBJ2-1, with 10 bases fitting TRBD2. V gave up 2 bases and J gave up 4 bases; unmatched junction bases: 3. Germline-derived CDR1 and CDR2 are SGHRS and YFSETQ. CDR3 length: 15 amino acids. Here the CDR3 DNA reads TGCGCCAGCAGCTTTTCTAGCGGGAGTTACAATGAGCAGTTCTTC. It is translated as CASSFSSGSYNEQFF.

The J gene is TRBJ2-7, the V gene TRBV10-3, with D maybe TRBD1 (5 bases). Trimming removed 6 bases at V and 0 bases at J, with 9 bases between. CDR1 and CDR2 (germline): ENHRY, SYGVKD. The CDR3 contains 13 residues. This CDR3 reads CAIRIDSSYEQYF. The CDR3 bases are TGTGCCATCAGAATTGACAGCTCCTACGAGCAGTACTTC.

This chain links TRBV15 with TRBJ2-6, with 8 bases identical to TRBD1. Germline trimming cut 5 bases from V and 2 bases from J; bases unmatched to any gene: 2. Germline loops: CDR1 LNHNV, CDR2 YYDKDF (reference sequence). The CDR3 spans 15 residues. The CDR3 nucleotides read TGTGCCACCAGCGGGGGACAGGCTGGGGCCAACGTCCTGACTTTC. This codes for CATSGGQAGANVLTF.

The chain links TRBV5-1 to TRBJ2-5; 11 bases agree with TRBD2. V lost 3 bases to trimming and J lost 2 bases; unmatched junction nucleotides: 3. The CDR3 spans 15 residues. CDR1 is SGHRS, CDR2 YFSETQ, per germline. The CDR3 loop is CASSSTSGIQETQYF. The CDR3 DNA reads TGCGCCAGCAGCTCGACTAGCGGGATTCAAGAGACCCAGTACTTC.

This chain uses TRBV2 with TRBJ1-2, with D unclear. This CDR3 has 13 residues. The V end was cut by 4 bases, the J end by 0 bases, with 6 bases between. Germline lookup yields CDR1 SNHLY and CDR2 FYNNEI. The CDR3 region has the DNA TGTGCCAGCAGTGTTAGCTCTAACTATGGCTACACCTTC. Translation gives CASSVSSNYGYTF.

J is TRBJ2-1 and V is TRBV7-6; D may be TRBD2 (5 bases). V was shortened by 1 base and J by 16 bases, with 17 bases between the two germline ends. The CDR3 runs to 13 residues. Germline assignment: CDR1 SGHVS and CDR2 FNYEAQ. The CDR3 reads CASSLEISRVAFF. In nucleotides, the CDR3 is TGTGCCAGCAGCTTAGAGATTTCGCGGGTAGCTTTCTTC.

V usage is TRBV28 and J usage is TRBJ1-2, with 7 bases identical to TRBD1. Germline CDR1 MDHEN, CDR2 SYDVKM. The length of the CDR3 is 15 residues. The V gene end was trimmed by 1 base and the J gene end by 5 bases; junction bases not matched to a gene: 7. The CDR3 bases are TGTGCCAGCAGTTTATTCACGACAGGGAGGTATGGCTACACCTTC. This sequence encodes CASSLFTTGRYGYTF.